This T cell receptor beta chain was captured in a study of neoadjuvant anti-PD-1 for oral cavity cancer. A single count supports this clone. Repertoires were generated with immunoSEQ multiplex PCR, while TCRdb's copy carries only in-frame clones and drops some. Of about 14,000 clones listed, 70% to 75% are singletons. The CDR3 totals 18 residues. Germline V gives CDR1 LNHDA, CDR2 SQIVND (reference sequence). V lost 6 bases, J lost 7 bases, and 27 bases lay in between. The V gene is TRBV19, the J gene TRBJ1-4; D ambiguous. This specimen was PBMCs, taken before nivolumab (anti-PD-1) treatment. The sequence derives from a person between 40 and 80 years old with oral cavity squamous cell carcinoma. CDR3 sequence (DNA): TGTGCCAGTAGCAAATCGAGAGATAAGGGAGCAAGAAGTGAAAAACTGTTTTTT. Amino acid sequence: CASSKSRDKGARSEKLFF.